This is a list of T cell receptor beta chains from one sample in a study of OX40 agonist ivuxolimab in advanced cancers. Clones were read by immunoSEQ multiplex PCR, and TCRdb kept only the in-frame ones, dropping some. This sample has 82,000 or so clones, with more than 80% found just once. The specimen was CD4+ or CD8+ T cells sorted from blood, collected in a trial of the OX40 agonist ivuxolimab. These receptors were collected from an adult with an advanced solid tumor such as melanoma, head and neck, liver or kidney cancer. Each CDR3 is given with its conserved first and last residue. D genes are given only for firm matches.

V gene,D gene,J gene,CDR3 protein,CDR3 DNA
TRBV7-8,TRBD1,TRBJ1-6,CASSRGQGLRDSPLHF,TGTGCCAGCAGCAGGGGACAGGGGTTGAGGGATTCACCCCTCCACTTT
TRBV18,TRBD1,TRBJ2-1,CASSPTGQGNEQFF,TGTGCCAGCTCACCGACGGGACAGGGCAATGAGCAGTTCTTC
TRBV28,NA,TRBJ2-5,CASSLSGTYQETQYF,TGTGCCAGCAGTTTATCGGGAACCTACCAAGAGACCCAGTACTTC
TRBV28,TRBD1,TRBJ2-2,CASRNWDRDTGELFF,TGTGCCAGCAGGAACTGGGACAGGGACACCGGGGAGCTGTTTTTT
TRBV29-1,TRBD2,TRBJ2-7,CSVRTSGGPLYEQYF,TGCAGCGTTCGGACTAGCGGGGGGCCCCTTTACGAGCAGTACTTC
TRBV9,NA,TRBJ2-5,CASSVEGGGETQYF,TGTGCCAGCAGCGTAGAGGGGGGCGGAGAGACCCAGTACTTC
TRBV7-2,TRBD1,TRBJ1-5,CASSLGTGGGDQPQHF,TGTGCCAGCAGCCTAGGGACAGGGGGTGGGGATCAGCCCCAGCATTTT
TRBV5-6,NA,TRBJ2-5,CASSPDIQETQYF,TGTGCCAGCAGCCCGGACATCCAAGAGACCCAGTACTTC
TRBV6-6,TRBD1,TRBJ1-5,CASSPDRGYSNQPQHF,TGTGCCAGCAGCCCTGACAGGGGATATAGCAATCAGCCCCAGCATTTT
TRBV18,NA,TRBJ1-5,CASSPVVASNQPQHF,TGTGCCAGCTCCCCAGTCGTGGCTAGCAATCAGCCCCAGCATTTT
TRBV20-1,NA,TRBJ1-2,CSAREGSGYTF,TGCAGTGCTAGAGAGGGTTCTGGCTACACCTTC